This T cell receptor beta chain was recovered during a study of cytomegalovirus exposure and HLA in healthy donors. To note about this clone: Its specificity is not known.

Study results and caveats: Later analysis identified a missense DCLRE1C variant that was linked to TCR beta V- and J-gene trimming. According to the study, 150 to 200 TCR beta chains were cytomegalovirus-associated. A later analysis reportedly identified an Asian-associated ancestry cluster as carrying fewer N-insertions than the approximately 620-donor mean. Later work associated 16,951 TCR beta sequences with HLA alleles at 0.05 false discovery rate.

Per the germline V gene, CDR1 is SGHTA and CDR2 is FQGNSA. Trimming took 3 bases from V and 4 from J, leaving 12 bases between them. The length of the CDR3 is 14 residues. In the PCR, 60 Vbeta and 13 Jbeta primers were used. Produced via immunoSEQ multiplex PCR; TCRdb's table is partial and in-frame only. The top ten hold approximately 1.1% of the sample, which has fewer than 250,000 clones, about four fifths seen once. The chain is built from TRBV7-2 and TRBJ2-5; D may be TRBD2 (5 bases). The sequenced sample consisted of PBMCs. The receptor's source is a woman between 40 and 50 years old in good health and CMV-seronegative. The CDR3 DNA is TGTGCCAGCAGCTTCCGGCAGGCGGGAGAGACCCAGTACTTC. It yields the protein CASSFRQAGETQYF.